This T cell receptor beta chain was identified during a study of shared clonotypes between healthy human individuals. Investigators spread the genomic DNA of each subset evenly over several immunoSEQ plates. TCRdb keeps only in-frame clones here, not all; method: immunoSEQ multiplex PCR. The data contain 950,000 to 1,200,000 clones, 77% of them singletons. The receptor comes from a man aged 18 to 30 in good health. Some clones in this sample may be carry-over from other donors' samples. Sequencing was performed on memory CD4+ T cells from PBMCs. The sample's subset: CD45RA-negative fraction.

This chain's CDR3 is CASTLEPLNTEAFF. The CDR3 DNA reads TGTGCCAGCACCCTGGAACCTCTGAACACTGAAGCTTTCTTT. V is TRBV6-6 and J is TRBJ1-1, with D unclear. V was clipped by 7 bases and J by 0 bases, with 12 bases between them. The CDR3 contains 14 residues. Germline V gene data show CDR1 as MNHNY and CDR2 as SVGAGI (reference sequence).